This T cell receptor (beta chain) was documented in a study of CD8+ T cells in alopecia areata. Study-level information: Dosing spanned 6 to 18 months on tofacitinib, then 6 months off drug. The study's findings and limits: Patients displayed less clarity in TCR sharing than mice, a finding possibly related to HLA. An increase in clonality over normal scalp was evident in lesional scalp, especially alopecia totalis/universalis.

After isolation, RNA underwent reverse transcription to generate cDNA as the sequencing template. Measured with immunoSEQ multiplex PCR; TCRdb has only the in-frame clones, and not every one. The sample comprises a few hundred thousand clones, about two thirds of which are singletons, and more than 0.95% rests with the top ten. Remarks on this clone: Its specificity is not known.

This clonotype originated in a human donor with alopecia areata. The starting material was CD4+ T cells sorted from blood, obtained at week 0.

The CDR3 bases are TGTGCCAGCAGCTTGGCCGGGGTGATTTCTGAAGCTTTCTTT. Protein: CASSLAGVISEAFF. J is TRBJ1-1 and V is TRBV5-6; no clear D gene. CDR1 and CDR2 (germline): SGHDT, YYEEEE. V lost 0 bases, J lost 6 bases, and 12 bases lay in between. The CDR3 has 14 residues.